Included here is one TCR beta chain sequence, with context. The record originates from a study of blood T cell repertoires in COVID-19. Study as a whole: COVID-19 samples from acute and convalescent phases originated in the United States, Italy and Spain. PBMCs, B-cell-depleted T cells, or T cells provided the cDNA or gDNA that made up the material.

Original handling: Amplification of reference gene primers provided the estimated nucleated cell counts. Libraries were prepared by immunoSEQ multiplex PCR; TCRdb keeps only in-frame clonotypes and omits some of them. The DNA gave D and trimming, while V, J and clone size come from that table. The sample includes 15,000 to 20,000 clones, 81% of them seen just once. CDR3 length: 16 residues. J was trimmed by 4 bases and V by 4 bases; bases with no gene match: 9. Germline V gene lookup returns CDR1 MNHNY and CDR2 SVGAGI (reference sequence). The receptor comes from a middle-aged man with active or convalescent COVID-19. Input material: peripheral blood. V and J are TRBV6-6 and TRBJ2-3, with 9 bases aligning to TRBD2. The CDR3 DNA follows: TGTGCCAGCAGTTGGGGCGGGGGGGCGACCGCAGATACGCAGTATTTT. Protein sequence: CASSWGGGATADTQYF.